The subject of this entry is one TCR beta chain. This sample was taken from a study of control samples from healthy donors and cancer patients. V was clipped by 5 bases and J by 1 base, with 17 bases between them. The CDR3 contains 18 residues. Germline lookup yields CDR1 KGHDR and CDR2 SFDVKD. The table came from immunoSEQ multiplex PCR; TCRdb's copy has only in-frame clones and leaves some out. The table includes more than 100,000 clones, just over 90% detected once. The sequencing sample was made of blood. The chain joins TRBV24-1 to TRBJ2-6; no definite D call. The receptor comes from a woman younger than 30 in good health. CDR3 coding DNA: TGTGCCACCAGTGCGCCCCCGGCTTTAACATCTGGGGCCAACGTCCTGACTTTC. It is translated as CATSAPPALTSGANVLTF.